The 6 T cell receptor beta chains given below trace back to one sample, sequenced in a study of T-cell memory formation after mild COVID-19 (TCRdb year 2021). Library construction relied on 5' RACE. The listed sequencing device is Illumina NovaSeq 6000. TCRdb handled the public reads itself, with Q25 trimming in fastp and clone calling in MiXCR, and kept productive beta chains. Rows with a matching CDR3 protein are joined into one entry that keeps the most common DNA and genes. Counted in this sample were 250,000 to 400,000 distinct CDR3 sequences; 14% of them appeared once. The biggest ten clones account for around 23% of the sample. Sequencing was done on a sample of PBMCs or a T cell subset sorted from them (not recorded which). These receptors were taken from a man aged 18 to 30 who had mild COVID-19 (a few samples of this study predate the infection). The sample titles of this study are shuffled in the database, so cell type and time point are left out; the donor was told from shared clones.

This chain's CDR3 is CASGQGAYYGYTF. In DNA, the CDR3 is TGTGCCAGCGGACAGGGGGCGTACTATGGCTACACCTTC. The chain carries TRBV6-1 and TRBJ1-2; 11 bases match TRBD1. Germline V gene lookup returns CDR1 MNHNS and CDR2 SASEGT. The ends lost 8 bases at V and 3 bases at J; junction bases unmatched: 2. CDR3 length equals 13 residues.

In this sample, this clonotype turned up a few times. The V and J genes are TRBV7-9 and TRBJ2-2, with a tentative D call TRBD1 (6 bases). The V gene lost 3 bases and the J gene lost 2 bases, with 22 bases spanning the gap. The CDR3 consists of 19 residues. Germline assignment: CDR1 SEHNR and CDR2 FQNEAQ (reference sequence). In DNA form, the CDR3 reads TGTGCCAGCAGCTTCTACTTATCACGCCGGGACAAAAACACCGGGGAGCTGTTTTTT. Its protein product is CASSFYLSRRDKNTGELFF. The variable domain in full, with the rest retrieved from reference TRBV7-9 and TRBJ2-2, is DTGVSQNPRHKITKRGQNVTFRCDPISEHNRLYWYRQTLGQGPEFLTYFQNEAQLEKSRLLSDRFSAERPKGSFSTLEIQRTEQGDSAMYLCASSFYLSRRDKNTGELFFGEGSRLTVL.

This clonotype has just a few counts. V usage is TRBV2 and J usage is TRBJ1-6; D gene ambiguous. The V gene's germline CDR1 is SNHLY and CDR2 FYNNEI. The V end lost 3 bases, the J end lost 10 bases, and 13 bases lay between the germline ends. CDR3 length equals 14 residues. The CDR3: CASSDRILPSPLHF. The CDR3 coding sequence is TGTGCCAGCAGTGACCGGATTCTGCCATCACCCCTCCACTTT.

This sequence joins TRBV10-3 and TRBJ2-7; D is perhaps TRBD1 or TRBD2 (6 bases each). Germline values: CDR1 ENHRY, CDR2 SYGVKD. CDR3 length: 14 residues. V lost 9 bases and J 7 bases, leaving 22 bases between the germline ends. CDR3 nucleotide sequence: TGTGCCATAAGGGGGGACCCCTCGTTTGGAGAGCAGTACTTC. As protein: CAIRGDPSFGEQYF.

This clonotype is a singleton in its sample. It may be a read error: a sequence one base away is much more abundant. The rearrangement uses TRBV7-2 and TRBJ2-4, with D tentatively TRBD2 (6 bases). Germline V lookup: CDR1 SGHTA, CDR2 FQGNSA. V lost 2 bases to trimming and J lost 3 bases, with 8 bases between them. The CDR3 consists of 14 residues. CDR3 nucleotide sequence: TGTGCCAGCAGCTTATGGGGGGACAAAAACATTCAGTACTTC. This translates into CASSLWGDKNIQYF.

J is TRBJ1-6 and V is TRBV4-3, with 7 nucleotides matching TRBD1. The CDR3 covers 15 residues. J lost 7 bases, V lost 3 bases, and 6 bases had no gene match. Germline CDR1 reads LGHNA; CDR2 reads YSLEER. CDR3: CASSQGQSGNSPLHF. CDR3 nucleotide sequence: TGCGCCAGCAGCCAGGGACAGTCTGGAAATTCACCCCTCCACTTT.